The 4 T cell receptor beta chains below come from one sample, sequenced in a study of CD8 T cells in ankylosing spondylitis. Their antigens remain unidentified. TCRdb ran MiXCR on the 5' RACE reads and lists one entry per CDR3 protein. The table includes some 840,000 distinct CDR3 sequences, about 11% detected once. Study outcomes and limitations: Seemingly characteristic of ankylosing spondylitis blood was a TCR beta motif consisting of about 8 highly homologous variants.

Sequencing used blood, either unsorted or a sorted T cell fraction (not recorded which). All receptors come from a male donor with ankylosing spondylitis.

This clonotype turned up a few times. The genes are TRBV4-3 and TRBJ2-7; no firm D call. Per germline, CDR1 LGHNA and CDR2 YSLEER. This CDR3 comprises 15 residues. Trimming cost V 0 bases and J 6 bases, with 15 bases left between them. CDR3 bases: TGCGCCAGCAGCCAAGAGTTGCCCGCCTCGGGCGAGCAGTACTTC. Translating gives CASSQELPASGEQYF.

This clonotype occurred a few times. V and J are TRBV12-3 or TRBV12-4 and TRBJ2-7; TRBD2 aligns across 14 bases. V was pared by 5 bases and J by 4 bases, with 13 bases of the junction left unmatched. The CDR3 has 18 residues. The CDR3 DNA is TGTGCCAGCAGTGGTCCGGGACTAGCGGGGGTAAACCCTTACGAGCAGTACTTC. Translation gives CASSGPGLAGVNPYEQYF.

The chain combines TRBV4-3 with TRBJ2-7; D possibly corresponds to TRBD1 (6 bases). V lost 1 base, J lost 3 bases, and 13 bases lay in between. Per germline, CDR1 LGHNA and CDR2 YSLEER. This CDR3 region has 15 residues. CDR3 protein: CASSQGYRVGYEQYF. The CDR3 DNA sequence: TGCGCCAGCAGCCAAGGCTACAGGGTAGGCTACGAGCAGTACTTC.

This clonotype was seen more than once but under ten times. At one end, the junction sequence differs from germline, possibly due to a read error. This chain joins TRBV6-6 and TRBJ2-7; D is unresolved. This CDR3 region has 13 residues. Germline CDR1 MNHNY, CDR2 SVGAGI (reference sequence). CDR3 region: CASSYFVSFEQYF. For the CDR3, the DNA is TGTGCCAGCAGTTATTTTGTCTCCTTCGAGCAGTACTTC.